This T cell receptor (beta chain) was found in a study of blood T cells in healthy people across ages. A few counts support this clonotype. Primed by a sample-barcoded 5' primer and a J-beta primer mix, a second PCR proceeded for roughly 6 to 12 cycles. TCRdb re-derived calls from the 5' RACE reads in MiXCR, one entry per CDR3 protein. Of 600,000 or so distinct CDR3 sequences detected, under 25% appear once; the ten largest clones hold roughly 3.6%. The V segment lost 6 bases and the J segment 3 bases; nucleotides outside the gene matches: 9. This CDR3 is built from 16 residues. From germline, CDR1 is SNHLY and CDR2 FYNNEI.

Sequencing used blood. The TCR was taken from a man between 70 and 80 years old in good health. The chain employs TRBV2 and TRBJ2-1; 9 bases map to TRBD2. The CDR3 loop is CASRLEAGGFYNEQFF. The CDR3 DNA follows: TGTGCCAGCAGGCTGGAAGCGGGAGGATTCTACAATGAGCAGTTCTTC.